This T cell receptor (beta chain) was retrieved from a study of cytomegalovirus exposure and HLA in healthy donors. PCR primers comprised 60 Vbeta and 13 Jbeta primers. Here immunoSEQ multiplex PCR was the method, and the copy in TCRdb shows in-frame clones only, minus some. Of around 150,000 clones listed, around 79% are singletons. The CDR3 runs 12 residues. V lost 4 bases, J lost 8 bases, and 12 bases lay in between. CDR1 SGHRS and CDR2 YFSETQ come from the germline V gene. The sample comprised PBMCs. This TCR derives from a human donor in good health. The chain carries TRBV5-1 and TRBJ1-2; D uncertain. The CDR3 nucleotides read TGCGCCAGCAGCCCCAACGTAGAAGGCTACACCTTC. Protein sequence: CASSPNVEGYTF.